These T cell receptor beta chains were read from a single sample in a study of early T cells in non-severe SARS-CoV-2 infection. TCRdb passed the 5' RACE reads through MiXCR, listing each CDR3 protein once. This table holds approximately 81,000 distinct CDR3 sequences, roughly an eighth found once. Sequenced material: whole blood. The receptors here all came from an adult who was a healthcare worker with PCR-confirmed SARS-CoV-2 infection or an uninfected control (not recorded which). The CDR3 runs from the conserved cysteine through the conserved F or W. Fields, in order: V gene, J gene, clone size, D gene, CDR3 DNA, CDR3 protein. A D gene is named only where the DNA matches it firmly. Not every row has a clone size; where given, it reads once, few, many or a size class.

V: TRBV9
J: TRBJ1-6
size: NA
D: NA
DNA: TGTGCCAGCAGCGAGATCCAAGATTCACCCCTCCACTTT
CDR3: CASSEIQDSPLHF

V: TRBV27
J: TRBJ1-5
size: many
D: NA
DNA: TGTGCCAGCAGTCCCCGGCGACAGGAAGGTCAGCCCCAGCATTTT
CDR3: CASSPRRQEGQPQHF

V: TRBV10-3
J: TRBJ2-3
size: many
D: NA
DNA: TGTGCCATCAGTGCGGGGGCGCGAAAAGATACGCAGTATTTT
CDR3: CAISAGARKDTQYF

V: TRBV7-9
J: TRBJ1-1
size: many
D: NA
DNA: TGTGCCAGCAGCTTAGGAGAGTACCACGGTGGAGCTTTCTTT
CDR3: CASSLGEYHGGAFF

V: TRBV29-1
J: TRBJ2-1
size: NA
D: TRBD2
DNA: TGCAGCGTTGGGCTAGCGGGCCCAAAAGAGCAGTTCTTC
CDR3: CSVGLAGPKEQFF

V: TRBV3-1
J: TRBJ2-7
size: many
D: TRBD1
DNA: TGTGCCAGCAGCCAGGGGACAGGGCGATCCTACGAGCAGTACTTC
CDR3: CASSQGTGRSYEQYF

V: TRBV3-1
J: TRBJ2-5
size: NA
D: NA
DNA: TGTGCCAGCAGCCAAGTCGGACAGCGTCAAGAGACCCAGTACTTC
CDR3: CASSQVGQRQETQYF

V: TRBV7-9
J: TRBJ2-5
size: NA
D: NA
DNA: TGTGCCAGCAGCCAACAGGGATCCCAGTACTTC
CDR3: CASSQQGSQYF

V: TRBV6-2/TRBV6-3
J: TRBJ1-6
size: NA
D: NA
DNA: TGTGCCAGCAGTTACGGGGCGGGAGCCCACTTT
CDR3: CASSYGAGAHF

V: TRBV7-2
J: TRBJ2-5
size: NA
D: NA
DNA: TGTGCCAGCAGCTTATCGGGGGCAGGAGAGACCCAGTACTTC
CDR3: CASSLSGAGETQYF

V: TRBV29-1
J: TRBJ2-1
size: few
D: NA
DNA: TGCAGCGTTGTGACTAGGAGCTCCTACAATGAGCAGTTCTTC
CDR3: CSVVTRSSYNEQFF

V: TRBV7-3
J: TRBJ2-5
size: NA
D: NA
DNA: TGTGGCGAGACTGCCGAAGAGACCCAGTACTTC
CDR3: CGETAEETQYF

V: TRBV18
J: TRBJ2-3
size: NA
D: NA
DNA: TGTGCCAGCTCCCCGAGCGCTAGGGGGAACGCAGATACGCAGTATTTT
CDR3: CASSPSARGNADTQYF

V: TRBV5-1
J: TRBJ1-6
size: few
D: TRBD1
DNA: TGCGCCAGCAGCTCCGAACAGGGGTCCAATTCACCCCTCCACTTT
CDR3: CASSSEQGSNSPLHF

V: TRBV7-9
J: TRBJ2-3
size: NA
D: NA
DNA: TGTGCCAGCAGCTTAGCACAGACCGGCACAGATACGCAGTATTTT
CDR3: CASSLAQTGTDTQYF

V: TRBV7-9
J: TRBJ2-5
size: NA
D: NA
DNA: TGTGCCAGCAGCCTAATCGCGGAGACCCAGTACTTC
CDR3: CASSLIAETQYF

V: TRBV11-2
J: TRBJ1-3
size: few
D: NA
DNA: TGTGCCAGCAGCTTAGGAGCAGGGTACAATGGAAACACCATATATTTT
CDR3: CASSLGAGYNGNTIYF

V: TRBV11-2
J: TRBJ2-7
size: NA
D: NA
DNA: TGTGCCAGCAGCCTAGGGGCGGGTCGGGGCGAGCAGTACTTC
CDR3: CASSLGAGRGEQYF

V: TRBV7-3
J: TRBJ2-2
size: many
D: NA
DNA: TGTGCCAGCAGCCCCGGACTGATCCTTGACACCGGGGAGCTGTTTTTT
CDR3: CASSPGLILDTGELFF

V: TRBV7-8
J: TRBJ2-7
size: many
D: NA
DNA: TGTGCCAGCAGCTTAGCACAGACAACCTACGAGCAGTACTTC
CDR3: CASSLAQTTYEQYF

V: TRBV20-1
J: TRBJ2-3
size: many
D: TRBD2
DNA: TGCAGTGCCACGGCCTCCTGGACTAGCGGGAAGGATACGCAGTATTTT
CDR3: CSATASWTSGKDTQYF

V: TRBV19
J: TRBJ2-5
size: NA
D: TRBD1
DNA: TGTGCCAGTAGTATCTCCGGGACAGGGAGGTCCTCGAAGGAGACCCAGTACTTC
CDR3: CASSISGTGRSSKETQYF

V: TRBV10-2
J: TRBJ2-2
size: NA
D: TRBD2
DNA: TGCGCCAGCAGGAGGACTAGCGGGAGAACCGGGGAGCTGTTTTTT
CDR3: CASRRTSGRTGELFF

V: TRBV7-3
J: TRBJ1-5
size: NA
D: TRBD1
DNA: TGTGCCAGCAGCTTAAGGACAGGGGGGAGCAATCAGCCCCAGCATTTT
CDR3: CASSLRTGGSNQPQHF

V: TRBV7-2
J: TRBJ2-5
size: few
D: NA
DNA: TGTGCCAGCAGCCTCACCGGTCTGGGGACCCAGTACTTC
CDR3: CASSLTGLGTQYF

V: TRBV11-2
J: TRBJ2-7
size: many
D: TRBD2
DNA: TGTGCCAGCAGCTTAGTCCTTAGCGGGGGGAACGAGCAGTACTTC
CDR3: CASSLVLSGGNEQYF

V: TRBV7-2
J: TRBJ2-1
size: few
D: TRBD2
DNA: TGTGCCAGCAGCCGCGGACTAGGCGGGTACAATGAGCAGTTCTTC
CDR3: CASSRGLGGYNEQFF

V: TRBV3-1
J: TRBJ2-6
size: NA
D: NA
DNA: TGTGCCAGCAGCCAAGTAAGCTCTGGGGCCAACGTCCTGACTTTC
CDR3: CASSQVSSGANVLTF

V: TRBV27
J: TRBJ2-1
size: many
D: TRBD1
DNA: TGTGCCAGCAGTTCGCGGAGAAACAGGGGTAACTACAATGAGCAGTTCTTC
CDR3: CASSSRRNRGNYNEQFF

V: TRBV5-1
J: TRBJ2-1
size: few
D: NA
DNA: TGCGCCAGCAGCTTGGCCCCCGTTAGCTCCTACAATGAGCAGTTCTTC
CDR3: CASSLAPVSSYNEQFF

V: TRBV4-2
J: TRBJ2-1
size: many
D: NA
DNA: TGTGCCAGCAGCCACACCTGGGACTCCAACAATGAGCAGTTCTTC
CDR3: CASSHTWDSNNEQFF

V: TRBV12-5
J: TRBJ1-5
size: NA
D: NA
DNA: TGTGCTAGTGGTCCAGACGGGGATCAGCCCCAGCATTTT
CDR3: CASGPDGDQPQHF

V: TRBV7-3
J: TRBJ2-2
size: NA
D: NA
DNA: TGTGCCAGCAGCTTGAATAGTGTCGGGGAGCTGTTTTTT
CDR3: CASSLNSVGELFF

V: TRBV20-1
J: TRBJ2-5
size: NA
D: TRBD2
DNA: TGCAGTGCTAGACATAAGGGACTAGCGGGGGGCCCACAACAAGAGACCCAGTACTTC
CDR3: CSARHKGLAGGPQQETQYF

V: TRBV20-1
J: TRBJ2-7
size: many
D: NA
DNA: TGCAGTGCTAGAGATCCCCAGCGGACCGACTACGAGCAGTACTTC
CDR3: CSARDPQRTDYEQYF

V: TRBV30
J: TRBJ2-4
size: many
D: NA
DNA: TGTGCCTGGAAGGGTCTAGCCAAAAACATTCAGTACTTC
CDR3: CAWKGLAKNIQYF

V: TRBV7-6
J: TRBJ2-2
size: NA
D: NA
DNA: TGTGCCAGCAGCTTAGGAACTACCACCGGGGAGCTGTTTTTT
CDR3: CASSLGTTTGELFF

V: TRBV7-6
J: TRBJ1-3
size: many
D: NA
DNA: TGTGCCAGCAGCTTAGGAGGCCCTGGAAACACCATATATTTT
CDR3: CASSLGGPGNTIYF

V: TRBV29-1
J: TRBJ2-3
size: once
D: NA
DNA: TGCAGCGTTGAACAGCCTAGCACAGATACGCAGTATTTT
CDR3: CSVEQPSTDTQYF

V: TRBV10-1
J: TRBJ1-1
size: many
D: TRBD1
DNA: TGCGCCAGCAGGAGGGGGCCGACGGTAATGAACACTGAAGCTTTCTTT
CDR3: CASRRGPTVMNTEAFF

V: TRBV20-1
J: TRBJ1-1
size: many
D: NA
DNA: TGCAGTGCTGGCGCGGACAGCCTGAAAGCTTTCTTT
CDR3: CSAGADSLKAFF

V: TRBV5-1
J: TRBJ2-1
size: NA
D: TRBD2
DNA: TGCGCCAGCAGCGTAAGGACTAGCGGCGAGCAGTTCTTC
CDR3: CASSVRTSGEQFF

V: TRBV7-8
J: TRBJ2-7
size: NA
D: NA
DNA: TGTGCCAGCAGCCCCGACGTTGAATCCTACGAGCAGTACTTC
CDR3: CASSPDVESYEQYF

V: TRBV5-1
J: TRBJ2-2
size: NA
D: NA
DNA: TGCGCCAGCAGCTTGACAGGGTCTCGGAACACCGGGGAGCTGTTTTTT
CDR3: CASSLTGSRNTGELFF

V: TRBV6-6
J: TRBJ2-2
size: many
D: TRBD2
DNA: TGTGCCAGCAGTCCAGGACTAGTTTCCGGGGAGCTGTTTTTT
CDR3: CASSPGLVSGELFF

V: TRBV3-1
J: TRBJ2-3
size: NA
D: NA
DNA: TGTGCCACCACTGCACGGCAGACTAGAACAGATACGCAGTATTTT
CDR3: CATTARQTRTDTQYF